This T cell receptor (beta chain) was sequenced during a study of regulatory T cells in long-lasting Graves disease. Germline V lookup: CDR1 SGHTA, CDR2 FQGNSA. The V end lost 6 bases, the J end lost 1 base, and 15 bases lay between the germline ends. This CDR3 region has 16 residues. Time point defined: persistent/refractory GD, antithyroid drugs over 5 years with positive TRAb. There was RNA extracted from PBMCs, and the TCR library was made from it. CDR3 regions were amplified by Arm-PCR using iRepertoire HTBI primers to build TCR beta libraries. Each CDR3 protein is one row after TCRdb ran MiXCR on the multiplex PCR reads. The sample has roughly 470,000 distinct CDR3 sequences; around 21% are singletons. This clonotype was recorded a few times. Its antigen is unidentified. Notes on the study in general: Among persistent patients, a larger number of public clonotypes were shared (about 3,000) than among newly diagnosed patients (roughly 1,000). Persistent Graves' cases showed lower TCR diversity than newly diagnosed cases. Repertoires from persistent disease leaned toward TRBV28, TRBJ1-2 and TRBJ2-5.

The chain carries TRBV7-2 and TRBJ2-2, with no clear D. This specimen was peripheral blood mononuclear cells (PBMCs), taken when the disease was refractory, from a patient treated with antithyroid drugs. The TCR comes from a female donor with Graves disease. This CDR3 reads CASSFASSVNTGELFF. CDR3 DNA sequence: TGTGCCAGCAGTTTCGCCTCCTCGGTGAACACCGGGGAGCTGTTTTTT.